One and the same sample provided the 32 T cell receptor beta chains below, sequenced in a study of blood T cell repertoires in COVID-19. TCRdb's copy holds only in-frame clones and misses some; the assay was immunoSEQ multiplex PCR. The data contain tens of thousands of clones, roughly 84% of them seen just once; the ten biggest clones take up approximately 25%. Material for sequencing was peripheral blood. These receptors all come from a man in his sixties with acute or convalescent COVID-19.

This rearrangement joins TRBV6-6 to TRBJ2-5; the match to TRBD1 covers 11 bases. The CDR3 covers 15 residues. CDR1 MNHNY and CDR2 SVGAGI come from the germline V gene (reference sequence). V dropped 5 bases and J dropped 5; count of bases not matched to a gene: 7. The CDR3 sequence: CASSTGTGGGETQYF. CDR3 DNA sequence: TGTGCCAGCAGTACGGGGACAGGGGGAGGCGAGACCCAGTACTTC.

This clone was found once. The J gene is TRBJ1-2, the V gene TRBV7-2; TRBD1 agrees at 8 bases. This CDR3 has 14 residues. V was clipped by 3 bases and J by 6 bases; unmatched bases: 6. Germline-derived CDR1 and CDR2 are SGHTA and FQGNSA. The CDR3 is CASSFRGRSDGYTF. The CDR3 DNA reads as TGTGCCAGCAGCTTCAGGGGGCGTTCGGATGGCTACACCTTC.

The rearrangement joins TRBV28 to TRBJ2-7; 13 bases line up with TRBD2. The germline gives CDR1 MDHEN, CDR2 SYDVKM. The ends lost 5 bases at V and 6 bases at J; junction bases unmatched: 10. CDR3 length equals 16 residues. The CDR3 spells CASSPQGLAGTGEQYF. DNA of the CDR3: TGTGCCAGCAGTCCCCAGGGACTAGCGGGGACAGGCGAGCAGTACTTC. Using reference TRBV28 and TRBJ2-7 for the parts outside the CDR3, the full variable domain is DVKVTQSSRYLVKRTGEKVFLECVQDMDHENMFWYRQDPGLGLRLIYFSYDVKMKEKGDIPEGYSVSREKKERFSLILESASTNQTSMYLCASSPQGLAGTGEQYFGPGTRLTVT.

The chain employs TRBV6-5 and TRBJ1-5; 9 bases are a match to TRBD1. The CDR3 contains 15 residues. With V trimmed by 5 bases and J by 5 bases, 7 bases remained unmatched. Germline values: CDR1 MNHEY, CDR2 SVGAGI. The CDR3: CASSTGTGIYQPQHF. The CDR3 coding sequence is TGTGCCAGCAGTACCGGGACAGGGATCTATCAGCCCCAGCATTTT.

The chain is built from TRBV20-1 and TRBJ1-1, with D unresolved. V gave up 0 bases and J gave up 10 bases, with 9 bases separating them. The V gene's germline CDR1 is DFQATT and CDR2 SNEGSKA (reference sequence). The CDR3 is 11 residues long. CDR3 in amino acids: CSARDLEAAFF. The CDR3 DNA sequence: TGCAGTGCTAGAGATTTGGAGGCAGCTTTCTTT.

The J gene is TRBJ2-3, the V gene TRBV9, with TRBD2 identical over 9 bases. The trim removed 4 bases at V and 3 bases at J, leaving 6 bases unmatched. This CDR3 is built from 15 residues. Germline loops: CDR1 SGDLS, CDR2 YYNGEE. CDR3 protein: CASSRDAGGTDTQYF. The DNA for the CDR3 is TGTGCCAGCAGCCGGGATGCGGGGGGGACAGATACGCAGTATTTT.

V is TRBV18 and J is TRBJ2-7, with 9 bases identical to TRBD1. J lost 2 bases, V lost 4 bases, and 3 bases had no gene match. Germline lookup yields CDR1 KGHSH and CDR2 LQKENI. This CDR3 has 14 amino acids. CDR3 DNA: TGTGCCAGCTCACTGGGACAGGGAACCTACGAGCAGTACTTC. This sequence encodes CASSLGQGTYEQYF. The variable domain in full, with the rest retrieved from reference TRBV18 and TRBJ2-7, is NAGVMQNPRHLVRRRGQEARLRCSPMKGHSHVYWYRQLPEEGLKFMVYLQKENIIDESGMPKERFSAEFPKEGPSILRIQQVVRGDSAAYFCASSLGQGTYEQYFGPGTRLTVT.

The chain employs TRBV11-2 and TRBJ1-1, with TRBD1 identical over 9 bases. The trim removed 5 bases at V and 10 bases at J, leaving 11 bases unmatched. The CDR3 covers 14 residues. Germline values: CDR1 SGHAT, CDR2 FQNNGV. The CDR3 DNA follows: TGTGCCAGCAGCAGACTTGGGACAGGGTTGCCAGCTTTCTTT. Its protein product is CASSRLGTGLPAFF.

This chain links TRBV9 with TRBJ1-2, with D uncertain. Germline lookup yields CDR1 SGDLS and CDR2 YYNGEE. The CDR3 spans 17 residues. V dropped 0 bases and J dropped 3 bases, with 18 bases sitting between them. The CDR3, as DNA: TGTGCCAGCAGCGTAGCTACCGCGGGATTGCGAGACTATGGCTACACCTTC. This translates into CASSVATAGLRDYGYTF.

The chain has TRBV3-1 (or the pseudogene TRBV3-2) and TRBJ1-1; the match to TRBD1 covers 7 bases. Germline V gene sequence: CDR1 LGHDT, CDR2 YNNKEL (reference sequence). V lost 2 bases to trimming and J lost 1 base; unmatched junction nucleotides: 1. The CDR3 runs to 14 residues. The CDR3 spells CASSQRTGNTEAFF. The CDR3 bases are TGTGCCAGCAGCCAACGGACAGGGAACACTGAAGCTTTCTTT.

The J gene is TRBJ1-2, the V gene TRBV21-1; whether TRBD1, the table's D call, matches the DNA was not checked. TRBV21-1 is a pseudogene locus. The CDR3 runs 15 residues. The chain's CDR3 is CASSSCRGRVYGYTF. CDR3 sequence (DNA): TGTGCCAGCAGCAGCTGCAGGGGGCGCGTCTATGGCTACACCTTC.

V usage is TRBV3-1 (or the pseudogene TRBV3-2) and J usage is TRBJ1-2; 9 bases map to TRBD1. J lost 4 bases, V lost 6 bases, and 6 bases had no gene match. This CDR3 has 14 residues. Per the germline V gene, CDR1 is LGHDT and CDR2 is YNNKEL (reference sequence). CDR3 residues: CASSSGTGPYGYTF. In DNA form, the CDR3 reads TGTGCCAGCAGTTCCGGGACAGGGCCCTATGGCTACACCTTC.

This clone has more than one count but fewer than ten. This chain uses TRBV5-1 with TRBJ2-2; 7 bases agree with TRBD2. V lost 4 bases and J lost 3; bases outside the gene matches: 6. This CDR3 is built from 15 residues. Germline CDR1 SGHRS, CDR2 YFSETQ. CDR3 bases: TGCGCCAGCAGCCCAGCGGGGTACGACACCGGGGAGCTGTTTTTT. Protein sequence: CASSPAGYDTGELFF. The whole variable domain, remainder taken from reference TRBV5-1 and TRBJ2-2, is KAGVTQTPRYLIKTRGQQVTLSCSPISGHRSVSWYQQTPGQGLQFLFEYFSETQRNKGNFPGRFSGRQFSNSRSEMNVSTLELGDSALYLCASSPAGYDTGELFFGEGSRLTVL.

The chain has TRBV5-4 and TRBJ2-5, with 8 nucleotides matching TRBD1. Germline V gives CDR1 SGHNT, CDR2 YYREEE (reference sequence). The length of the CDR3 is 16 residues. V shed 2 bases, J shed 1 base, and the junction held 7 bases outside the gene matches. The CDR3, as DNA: TGTGCCAGCAGCTTAACTCCGGGACAGGCCCAAGAGACCCAGTACTTC. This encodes CASSLTPGQAQETQYF.

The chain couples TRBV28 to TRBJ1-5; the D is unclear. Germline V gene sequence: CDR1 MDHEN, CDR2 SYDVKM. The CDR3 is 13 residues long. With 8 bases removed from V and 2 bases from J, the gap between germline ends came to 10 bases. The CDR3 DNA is TGTGCCAGCTACAGCGGGGGCAATCAGCCCCAGCATTTT. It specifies CASYSGGNQPQHF. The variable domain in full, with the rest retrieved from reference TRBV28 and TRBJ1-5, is DVKVTQSSRYLVKRTGEKVFLECVQDMDHENMFWYRQDPGLGLRLIYFSYDVKMKEKGDIPEGYSVSREKKERFSLILESASTNQTSMYLCASYSGGNQPQHFGDGTRLSIL.

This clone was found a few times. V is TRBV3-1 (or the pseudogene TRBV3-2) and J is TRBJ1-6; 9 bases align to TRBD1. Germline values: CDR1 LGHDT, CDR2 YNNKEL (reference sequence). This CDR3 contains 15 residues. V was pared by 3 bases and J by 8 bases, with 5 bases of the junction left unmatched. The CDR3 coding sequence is TGTGCCAGCAGCCATCGGACAGGGGCCGATTCACCCCTCCACTTT. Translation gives CASSHRTGADSPLHF.

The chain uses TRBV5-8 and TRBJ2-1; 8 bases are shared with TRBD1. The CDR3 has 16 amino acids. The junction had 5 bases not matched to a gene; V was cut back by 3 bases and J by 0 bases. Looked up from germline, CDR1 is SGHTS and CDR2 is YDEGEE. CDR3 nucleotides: TGTGCCAGCAGCTGGCAGGGGGCCCGCTCCTACAATGAGCAGTTCTTC. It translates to CASSWQGARSYNEQFF.

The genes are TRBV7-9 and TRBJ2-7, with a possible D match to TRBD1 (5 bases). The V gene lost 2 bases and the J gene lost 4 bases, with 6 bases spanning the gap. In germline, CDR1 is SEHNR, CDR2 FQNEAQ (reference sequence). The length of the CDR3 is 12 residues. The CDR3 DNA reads TGTGCCAGCAGCTTACAGGGTTACGAGCAGTACGTC. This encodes CASSLQGYEQYV.

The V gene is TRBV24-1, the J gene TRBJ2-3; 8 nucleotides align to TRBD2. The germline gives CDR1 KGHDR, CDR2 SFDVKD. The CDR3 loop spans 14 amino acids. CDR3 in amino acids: CVTSGTRSTDTQYF. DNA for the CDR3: TGTGTCACTTCCGGGACTAGGTCGACAGATACGCAGTATTTT.

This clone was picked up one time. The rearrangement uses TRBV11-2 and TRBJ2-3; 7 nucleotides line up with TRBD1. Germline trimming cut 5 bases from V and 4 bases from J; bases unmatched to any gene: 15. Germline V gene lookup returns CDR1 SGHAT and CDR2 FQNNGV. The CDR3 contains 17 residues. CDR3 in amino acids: CASSPWTRDRESDTQYF. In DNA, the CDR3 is TGTGCCAGCAGCCCCTGGACACGGGACAGAGAATCAGATACGCAGTATTTT.

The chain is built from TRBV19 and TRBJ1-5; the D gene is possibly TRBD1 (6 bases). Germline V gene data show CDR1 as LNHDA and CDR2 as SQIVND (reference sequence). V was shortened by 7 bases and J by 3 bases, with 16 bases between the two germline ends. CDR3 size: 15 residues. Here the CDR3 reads CASISRGQTNQPQHF. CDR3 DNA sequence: TGTGCCAGTATCTCCCGGGGACAAACCAATCAGCCCCAGCATTTT.

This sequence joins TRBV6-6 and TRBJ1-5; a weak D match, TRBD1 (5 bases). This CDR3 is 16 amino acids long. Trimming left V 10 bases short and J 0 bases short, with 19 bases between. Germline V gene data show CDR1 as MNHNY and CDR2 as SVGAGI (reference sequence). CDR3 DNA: TGTGCCACCAAGGGATCGGAGGGGCTTAGCAATCAGCCCCAGCATTTT. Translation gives CATKGSEGLSNQPQHF.

CDR3 in amino acids: CASSIRWWGQGLEEQFF. The CDR3 region has the DNA TGTGCCAGTAGTATAAGGTGGTGGGGACAGGGTTTAGAGGAGCAGTTCTTC. This chain joins TRBV19 and TRBJ2-1, with TRBD1 matching over 9 bases. V shed 2 bases and J 10 bases; nucleotides not matched to a gene: 15. Germline CDR1 reads LNHDA; CDR2 reads SQIVND (reference sequence). The CDR3 consists of 17 residues.

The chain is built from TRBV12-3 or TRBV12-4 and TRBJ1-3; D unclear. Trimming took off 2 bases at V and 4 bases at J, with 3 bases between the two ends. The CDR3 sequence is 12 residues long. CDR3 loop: CASSLRGNTIYF. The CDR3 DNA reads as TGTGCCAGCAGTTTACGGGGAAACACCATATATTTT.

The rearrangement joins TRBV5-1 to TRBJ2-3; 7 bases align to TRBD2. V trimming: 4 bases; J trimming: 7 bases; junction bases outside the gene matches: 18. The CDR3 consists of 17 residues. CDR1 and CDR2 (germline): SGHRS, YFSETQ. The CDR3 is CASSPGTTIVRDNTQYF. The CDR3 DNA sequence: TGCGCCAGCAGCCCCGGGACTACCATTGTCAGAGATAATACGCAGTATTTT.

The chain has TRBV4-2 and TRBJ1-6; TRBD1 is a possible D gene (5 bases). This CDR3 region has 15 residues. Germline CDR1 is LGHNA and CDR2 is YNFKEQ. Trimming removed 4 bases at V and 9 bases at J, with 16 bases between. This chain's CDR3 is CASSPRRGTGSPLHF. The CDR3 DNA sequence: TGTGCCAGCAGCCCCCGGCGGGGGACCGGTTCACCCCTCCACTTT.

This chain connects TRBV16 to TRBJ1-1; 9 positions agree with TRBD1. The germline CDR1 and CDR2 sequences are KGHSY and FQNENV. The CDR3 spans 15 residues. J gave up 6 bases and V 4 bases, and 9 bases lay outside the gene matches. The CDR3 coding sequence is TGTGCCAGCAGCCGCGCCCGACAGGGGGTGGCTGAAGCTTTCTTT. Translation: CASSRARQGVAEAFF.

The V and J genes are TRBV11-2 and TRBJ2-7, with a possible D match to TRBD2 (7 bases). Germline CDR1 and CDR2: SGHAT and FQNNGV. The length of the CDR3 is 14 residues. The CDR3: CASSLWGGSSEQYV. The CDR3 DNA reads TGTGCCAGCAGCTTATGGGGGGGCTCCTCCGAGCAGTACGTC.

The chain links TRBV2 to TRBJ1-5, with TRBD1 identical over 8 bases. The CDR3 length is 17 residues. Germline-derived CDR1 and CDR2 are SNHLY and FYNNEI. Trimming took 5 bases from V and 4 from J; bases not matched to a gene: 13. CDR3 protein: CASSSQSRQGTNQPQHF. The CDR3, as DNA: TGTGCCAGCAGTTCCCAAAGTAGACAGGGGACAAATCAGCCCCAGCATTTT.

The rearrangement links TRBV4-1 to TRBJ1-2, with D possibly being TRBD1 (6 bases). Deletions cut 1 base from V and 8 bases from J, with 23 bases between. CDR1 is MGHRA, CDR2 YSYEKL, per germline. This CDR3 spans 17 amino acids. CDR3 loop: CASSQGTNGQNFLGYTF. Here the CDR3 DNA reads TGCGCCAGCAGCCAAGGAACCAACGGACAGAACTTTTTGGGCTACACCTTC.

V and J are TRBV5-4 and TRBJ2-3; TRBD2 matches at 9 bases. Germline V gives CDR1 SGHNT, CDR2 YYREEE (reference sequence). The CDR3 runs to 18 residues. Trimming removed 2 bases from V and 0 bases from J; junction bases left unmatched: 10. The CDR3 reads CASSFGGGALGSTDTQYF. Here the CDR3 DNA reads TGTGCCAGCAGCTTTGGCGGGGGGGCGCTCGGTAGCACAGATACGCAGTATTTT.

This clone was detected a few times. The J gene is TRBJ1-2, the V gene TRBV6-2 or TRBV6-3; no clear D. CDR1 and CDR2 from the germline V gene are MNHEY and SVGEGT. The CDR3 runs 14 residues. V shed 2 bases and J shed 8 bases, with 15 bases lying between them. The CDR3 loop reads CASSYDNRGSGYTF. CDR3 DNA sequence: TGTGCCAGCAGTTACGATAATCGGGGAAGCGGCTACACCTTC.